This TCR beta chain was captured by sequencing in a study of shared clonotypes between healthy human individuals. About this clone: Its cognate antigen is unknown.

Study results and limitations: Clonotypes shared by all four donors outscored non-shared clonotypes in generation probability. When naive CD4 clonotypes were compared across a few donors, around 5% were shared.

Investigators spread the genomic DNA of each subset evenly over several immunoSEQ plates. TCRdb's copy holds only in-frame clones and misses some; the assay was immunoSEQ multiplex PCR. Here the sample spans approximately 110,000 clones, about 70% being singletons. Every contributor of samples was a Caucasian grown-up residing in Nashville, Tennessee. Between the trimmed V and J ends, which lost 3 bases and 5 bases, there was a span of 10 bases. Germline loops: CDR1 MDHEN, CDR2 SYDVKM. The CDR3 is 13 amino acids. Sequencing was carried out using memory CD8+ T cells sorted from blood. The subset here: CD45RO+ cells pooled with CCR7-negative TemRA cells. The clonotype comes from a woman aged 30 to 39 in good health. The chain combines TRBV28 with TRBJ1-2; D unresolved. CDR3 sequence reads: CASSFSAGYGYTF. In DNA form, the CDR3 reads TGTGCCAGCAGTTTCTCGGCGGGGTATGGCTACACCTTC.